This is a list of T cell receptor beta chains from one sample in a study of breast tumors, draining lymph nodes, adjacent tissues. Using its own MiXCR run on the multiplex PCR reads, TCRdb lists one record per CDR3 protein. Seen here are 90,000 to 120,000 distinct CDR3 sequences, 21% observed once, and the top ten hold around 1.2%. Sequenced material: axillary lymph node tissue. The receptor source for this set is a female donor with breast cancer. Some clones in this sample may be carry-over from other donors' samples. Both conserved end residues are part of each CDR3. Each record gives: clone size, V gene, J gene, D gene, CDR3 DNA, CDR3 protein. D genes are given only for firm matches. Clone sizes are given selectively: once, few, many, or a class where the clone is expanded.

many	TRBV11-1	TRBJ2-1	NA	TGTGCCAGCAGCTTAGAACAGTCCTACAATGAGCAGTTCTTC	CASSLEQSYNEQFF
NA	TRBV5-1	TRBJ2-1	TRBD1	TGCGCCAGCAGCTTGGAAGGGGGCGACCCGCTCGATGAGCAGTTCTTC	CASSLEGGDPLDEQFF
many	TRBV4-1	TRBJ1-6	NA	TGCGCCAGCAGCCAAATAGGGAGTCGTAATTCACCCCTCCACTTT	CASSQIGSRNSPLHF
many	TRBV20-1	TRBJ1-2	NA	TGCAGTGCTAGAAGGGGGGGAGGGGAGGGCTATGGCTACACCTTC	CSARRGGGEGYGYTF
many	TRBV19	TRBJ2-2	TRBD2	TGTGCCAGTAGAGGGACTAGCGGGAGTAGCGGGGAGCTGTTTTTT	CASRGTSGSSGELFF
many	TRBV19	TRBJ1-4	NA	TGTGCCAGTAGTACGTTATCCGGGACCGGGAATGAAAAACTGTTTTTT	CASSTLSGTGNEKLFF
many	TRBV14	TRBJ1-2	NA	TGTGCCAGCAGCCAAGGAGGGGGTGGCTACACCTTC	CASSQGGGGYTF
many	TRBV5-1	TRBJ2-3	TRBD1	TGCGCCACGGGGGCAGGGGGCTTAAGCACAGATACGCAGTATTTT	CATGAGGLSTDTQYF
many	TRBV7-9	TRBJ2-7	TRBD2	TGTGCCAGCAGCTTATACCTAGCGGGAGTCGGCTACGAGCAGTACTTC	CASSLYLAGVGYEQYF
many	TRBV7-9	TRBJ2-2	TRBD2	TGTGCCAGCAGCACACAGGGACTAGCGGGAGTACTCGCGAACACCGGGGAGCTGTTTTTT	CASSTQGLAGVLANTGELFF
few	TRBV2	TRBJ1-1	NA	TGTGCCAGCACACCAGGGGTAATGAACACTGAAGCTTTCTTT	CASTPGVMNTEAFF
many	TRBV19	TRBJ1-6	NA	TGTGCCAGTAGTATAGAAGCGGCAGTATCACCCCTCCACTTT	CASSIEAAVSPLHF
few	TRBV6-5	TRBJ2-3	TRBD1	TGTGCCAGCAGAAAGACAGGGGATAGAGAAGAGTATTTT	CASRKTGDREEYF
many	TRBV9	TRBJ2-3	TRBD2	TGTGCCAGCAGCGTAACTAGCGGGAGGGGCGATACGCAGTATTTT	CASSVTSGRGDTQYF
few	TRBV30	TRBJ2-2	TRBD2	TGTGCCTGGAGTGTGGGTAGCGGGGGGTTTGCATTCACCGGGGAGCTGTTTTTT	CAWSVGSGGFAFTGELFF
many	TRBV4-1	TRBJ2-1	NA	TGCGCCAGCAGCACTACATTGCGGAGGAGCTCCTACAATGAGCAGTTCTTC	CASSTTLRRSSYNEQFF
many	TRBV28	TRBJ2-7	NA	TGTGCCAGCAGTTTTCTCAGGGCCCCGACCTACGAGCAGTACTTC	CASSFLRAPTYEQYF
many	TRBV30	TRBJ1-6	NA	TGTGCCTGGAGTGTTCTGCGGGGATGGGATAATTCACCCCTCCACTTT	CAWSVLRGWDNSPLHF
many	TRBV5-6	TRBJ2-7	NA	TGTGCCAGCAGTTTCTATGGGTTCGGGACTCAATCCTACGAGCAGTACTTC	CASSFYGFGTQSYEQYF
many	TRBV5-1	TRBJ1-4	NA	TGCGCCAGCAACCCAAGGCCGGGGAATGAAAAACTGTTTTTT	CASNPRPGNEKLFF
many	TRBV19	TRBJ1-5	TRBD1	TGTGCCAGTAGTGTACAGGGGAGAAATCAGCCCCAGCATTTT	CASSVQGRNQPQHF
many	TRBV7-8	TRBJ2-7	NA	TGTGCCAGCAGCTTAGTCCGGTTTGTGGGCGAGCAGTACTTC	CASSLVRFVGEQYF
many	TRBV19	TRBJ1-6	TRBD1	TGTGCCAGTAGACGGACAGGGAATTCACCCCTCCACTTT	CASRRTGNSPLHF
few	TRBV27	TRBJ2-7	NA	TGTGCCAGCAGTTCCCTCGTTGGGGGGTTATACGAGCAGTACTTC	CASSSLVGGLYEQYF
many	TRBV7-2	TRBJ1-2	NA	TGTGCCAGCAGCTTAGCTGCCCGAGGAATCTATGGCTACACCTTC	CASSLAARGIYGYTF
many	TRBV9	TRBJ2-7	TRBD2	TGTGCCAGCAGCACCCGGGGTAGCGGGAGTGACGAGCAGTACTTC	CASSTRGSGSDEQYF
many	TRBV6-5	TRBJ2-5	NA	TGTGCCAGCACGTGGAGGGTAGGGGAGACCCAGTACTTC	CASTWRVGETQYF